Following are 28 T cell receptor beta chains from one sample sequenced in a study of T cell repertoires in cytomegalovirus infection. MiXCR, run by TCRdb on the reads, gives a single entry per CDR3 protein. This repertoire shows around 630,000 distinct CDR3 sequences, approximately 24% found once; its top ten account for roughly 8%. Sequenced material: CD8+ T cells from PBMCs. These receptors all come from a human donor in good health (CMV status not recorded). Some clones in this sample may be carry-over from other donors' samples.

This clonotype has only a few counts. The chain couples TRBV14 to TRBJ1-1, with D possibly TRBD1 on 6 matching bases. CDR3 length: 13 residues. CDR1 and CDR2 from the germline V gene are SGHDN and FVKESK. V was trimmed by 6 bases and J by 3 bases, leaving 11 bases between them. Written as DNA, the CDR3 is TGTGCCAGCAGGTTGACAGGACACACTGAAGCTTTCTTT. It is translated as CASRLTGHTEAFF. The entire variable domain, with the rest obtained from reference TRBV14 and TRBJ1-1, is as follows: EAGVTQFPSHSVIEKGQTVTLRCDPISGHDNLYWYRRVMGKEIKFLLHFVKESKQDESGMPNNRFLAERTGGTYSTLKVQPAELEDSGVYFCASRLTGHTEAFFGQGTRLTVV.

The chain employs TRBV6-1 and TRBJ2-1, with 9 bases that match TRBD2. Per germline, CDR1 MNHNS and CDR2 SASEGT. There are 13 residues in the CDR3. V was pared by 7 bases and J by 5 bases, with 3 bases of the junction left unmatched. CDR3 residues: CASTLAGNNEQFF. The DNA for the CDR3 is TGTGCCAGCACGCTAGCGGGGAACAATGAGCAGTTCTTC.

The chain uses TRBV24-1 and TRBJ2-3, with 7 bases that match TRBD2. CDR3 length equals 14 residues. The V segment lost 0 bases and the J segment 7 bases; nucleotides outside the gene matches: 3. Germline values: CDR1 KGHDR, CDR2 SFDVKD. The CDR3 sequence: CATSDLWGGNTQYF. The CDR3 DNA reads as TGTGCCACCAGTGATTTGTGGGGGGGGAATACGCAGTATTTT.

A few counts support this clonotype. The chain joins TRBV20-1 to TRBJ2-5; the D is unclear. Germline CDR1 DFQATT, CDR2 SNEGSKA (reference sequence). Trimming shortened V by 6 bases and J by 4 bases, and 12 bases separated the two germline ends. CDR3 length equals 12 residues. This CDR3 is CSATYRGETQYF. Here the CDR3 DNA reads TGCAGTGCCACCTACAGAGGAGAGACCCAGTACTTC.

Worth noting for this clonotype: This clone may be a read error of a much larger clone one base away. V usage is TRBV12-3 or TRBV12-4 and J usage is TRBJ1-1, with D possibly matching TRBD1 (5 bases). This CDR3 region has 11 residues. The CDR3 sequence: CANSLGRAAFF. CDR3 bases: TGTGCCAACAGTTTGGGCAGGGCCGCTTTCTTT.

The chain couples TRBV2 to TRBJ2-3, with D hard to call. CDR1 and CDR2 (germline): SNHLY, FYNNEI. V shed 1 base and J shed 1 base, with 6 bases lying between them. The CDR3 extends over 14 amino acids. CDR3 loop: CASSEGMGTDTQYF. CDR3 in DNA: TGTGCCAGCAGTGAAGGGATGGGCACAGATACGCAGTATTTT.

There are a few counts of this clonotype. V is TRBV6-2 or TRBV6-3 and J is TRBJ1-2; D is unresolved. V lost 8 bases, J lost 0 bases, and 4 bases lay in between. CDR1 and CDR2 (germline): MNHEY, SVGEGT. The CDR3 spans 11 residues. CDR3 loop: CASGPNYGYTF. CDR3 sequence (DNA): TGTGCCAGCGGCCCTAACTATGGCTACACCTTC.

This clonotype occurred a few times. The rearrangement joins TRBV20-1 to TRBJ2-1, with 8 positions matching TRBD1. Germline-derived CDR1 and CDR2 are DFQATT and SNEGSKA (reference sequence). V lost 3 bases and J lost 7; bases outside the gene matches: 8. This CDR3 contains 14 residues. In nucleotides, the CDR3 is TGCAGTGCTAGGGACAGGGTTCAAGGGAATGAGCAGTTCTTC. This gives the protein CSARDRVQGNEQFF.

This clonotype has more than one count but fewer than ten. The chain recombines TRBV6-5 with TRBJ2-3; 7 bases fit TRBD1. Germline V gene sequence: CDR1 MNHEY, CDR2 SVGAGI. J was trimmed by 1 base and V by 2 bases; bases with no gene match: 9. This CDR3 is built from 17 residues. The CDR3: CASSYLLTGLGTDTQYF. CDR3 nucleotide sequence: TGTGCCAGCAGTTACCTACTGACAGGGCTCGGCACAGATACGCAGTATTTT.

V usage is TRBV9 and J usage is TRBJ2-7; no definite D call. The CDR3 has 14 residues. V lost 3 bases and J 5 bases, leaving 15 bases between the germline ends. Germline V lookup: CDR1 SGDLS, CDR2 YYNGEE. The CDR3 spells CASSAVLPPHEQYF. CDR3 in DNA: TGTGCCAGCAGCGCCGTCCTACCACCCCACGAGCAGTACTTC.

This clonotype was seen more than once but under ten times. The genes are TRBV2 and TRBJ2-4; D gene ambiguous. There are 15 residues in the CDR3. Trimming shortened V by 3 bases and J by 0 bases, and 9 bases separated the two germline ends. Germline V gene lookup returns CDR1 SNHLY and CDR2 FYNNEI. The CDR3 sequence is CASSDDGVAKNIQYF. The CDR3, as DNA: TGTGCCAGCAGTGACGACGGAGTAGCCAAAAACATTCAGTACTTC.

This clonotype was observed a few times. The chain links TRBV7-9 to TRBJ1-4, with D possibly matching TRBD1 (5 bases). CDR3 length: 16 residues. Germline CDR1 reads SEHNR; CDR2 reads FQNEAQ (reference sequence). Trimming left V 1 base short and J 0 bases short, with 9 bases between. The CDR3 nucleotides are TGTGCCAGCAGCTTAGTTGGAGGGGCAACTAATGAAAAACTGTTTTTT. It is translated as CASSLVGGATNEKLFF.

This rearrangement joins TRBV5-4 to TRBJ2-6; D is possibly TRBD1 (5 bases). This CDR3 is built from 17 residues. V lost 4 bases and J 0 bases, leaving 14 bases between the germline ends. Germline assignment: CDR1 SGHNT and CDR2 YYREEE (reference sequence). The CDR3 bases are TGTGCCAGCAGCCCCGACAGAATAGTCTCTGGGGCCAACGTCCTGACTTTC. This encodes CASSPDRIVSGANVLTF.

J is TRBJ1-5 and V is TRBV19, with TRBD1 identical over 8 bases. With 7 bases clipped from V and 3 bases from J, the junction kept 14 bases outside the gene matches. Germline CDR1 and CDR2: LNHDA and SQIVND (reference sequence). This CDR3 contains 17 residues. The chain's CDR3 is CASIVSVGTGLNQPQHF. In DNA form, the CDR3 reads TGTGCCAGTATAGTATCCGTCGGGACAGGTCTCAATCAGCCCCAGCATTTT. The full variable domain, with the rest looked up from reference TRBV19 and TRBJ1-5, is DGGITQSPKYLFRKEGQNVTLSCEQNLNHDAMYWYRQDPGQGLRLIYYSQIVNDFQKGDIAEGYSVSREKKESFPLTVTSAQKNPTAFYLCASIVSVGTGLNQPQHFGDGTRLSIL.

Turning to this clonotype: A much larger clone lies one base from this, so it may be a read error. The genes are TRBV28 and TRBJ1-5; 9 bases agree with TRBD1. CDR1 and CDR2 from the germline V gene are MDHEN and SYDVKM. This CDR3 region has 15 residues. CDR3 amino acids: CASRQGQGLNRPQHF. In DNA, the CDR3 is TGTGCCAGCAGACAGGGACAGGGCCTAAATCGGCCCCAGCATTTT. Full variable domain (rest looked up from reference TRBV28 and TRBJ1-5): DVKVTQSSRYLVKRTGEKVFLECVQDMDHENMFWYRQDPGLGLRLIYFSYDVKMKEKGDIPEGYSVSREKKERFSLILESASTNQTSMYLCASRQGQGLNRPQHFGDGTRLSIL.

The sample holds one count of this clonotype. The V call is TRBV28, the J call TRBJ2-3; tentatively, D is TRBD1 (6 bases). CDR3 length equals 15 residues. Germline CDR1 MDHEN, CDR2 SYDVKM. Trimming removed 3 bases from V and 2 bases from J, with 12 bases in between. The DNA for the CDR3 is TGTGCCAGCAGTTTTCCCCGGGACATCACAGATACGCAGTATTTT. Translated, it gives CASSFPRDITDTQYF.

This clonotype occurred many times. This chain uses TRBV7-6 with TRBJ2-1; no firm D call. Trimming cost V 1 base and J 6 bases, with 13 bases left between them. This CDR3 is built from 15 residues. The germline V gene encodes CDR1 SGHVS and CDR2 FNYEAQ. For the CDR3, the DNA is TGTGCCAGCAGCTTAGAGGCAGCCTTGAGCAATGAGCAGTTCTTC. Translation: CASSLEAALSNEQFF.

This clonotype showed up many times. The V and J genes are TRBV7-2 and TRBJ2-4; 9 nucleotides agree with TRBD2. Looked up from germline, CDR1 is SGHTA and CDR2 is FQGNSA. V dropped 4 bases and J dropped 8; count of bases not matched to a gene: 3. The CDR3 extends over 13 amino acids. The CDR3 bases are TGTGCCAGCAGCTGGAAGCGGGAGGACATTCAGTACTTC. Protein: CASSWKREDIQYF.

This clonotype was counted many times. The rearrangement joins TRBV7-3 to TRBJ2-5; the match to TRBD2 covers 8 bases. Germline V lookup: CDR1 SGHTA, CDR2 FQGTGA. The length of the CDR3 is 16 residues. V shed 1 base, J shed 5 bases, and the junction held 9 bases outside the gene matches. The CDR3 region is CASSLKGGGRRETQYF. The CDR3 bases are TGTGCCAGCAGCTTAAAGGGCGGGGGGCGCCGGGAGACCCAGTACTTC.

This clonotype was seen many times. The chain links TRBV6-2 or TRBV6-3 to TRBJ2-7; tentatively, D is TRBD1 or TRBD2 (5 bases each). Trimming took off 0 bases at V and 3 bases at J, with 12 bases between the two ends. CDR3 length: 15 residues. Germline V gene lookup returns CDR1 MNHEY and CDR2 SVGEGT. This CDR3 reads CASSYSQTDYYEQYV. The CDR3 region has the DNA TGTGCCAGCAGTTACTCGCAGACAGACTACTACGAGCAGTACGTC.

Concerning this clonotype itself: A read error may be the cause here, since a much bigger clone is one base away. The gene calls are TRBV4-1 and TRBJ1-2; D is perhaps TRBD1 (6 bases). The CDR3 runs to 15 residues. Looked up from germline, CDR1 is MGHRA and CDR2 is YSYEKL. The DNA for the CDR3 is TGCGCCAGCAGCCCTGTCCAGGGGCTTTGGGATGGCAACACCTTC. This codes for CASSPVQGLWDGNTF.

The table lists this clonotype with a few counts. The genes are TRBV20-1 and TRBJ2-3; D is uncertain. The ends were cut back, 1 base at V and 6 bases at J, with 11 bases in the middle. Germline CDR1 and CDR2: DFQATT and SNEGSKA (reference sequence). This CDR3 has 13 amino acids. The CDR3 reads CSARGLGRDTQYF. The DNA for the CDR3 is TGCAGTGCTAGAGGGCTAGGTCGGGATACGCAGTATTTT.

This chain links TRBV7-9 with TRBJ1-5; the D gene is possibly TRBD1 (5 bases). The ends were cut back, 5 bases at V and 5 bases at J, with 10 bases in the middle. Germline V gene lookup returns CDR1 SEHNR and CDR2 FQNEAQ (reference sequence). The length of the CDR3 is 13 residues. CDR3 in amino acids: CASSPDRYQPQHF. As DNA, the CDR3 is TGTGCCAGCAGCCCAGACAGATATCAGCCCCAGCATTTT. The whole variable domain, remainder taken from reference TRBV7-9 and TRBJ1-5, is DTGVSQNPRHKITKRGQNVTFRCDPISEHNRLYWYRQTLGQGPEFLTYFQNEAQLEKSRLLSDRFSAERPKGSFSTLEIQRTEQGDSAMYLCASSPDRYQPQHFGDGTRLSIL.

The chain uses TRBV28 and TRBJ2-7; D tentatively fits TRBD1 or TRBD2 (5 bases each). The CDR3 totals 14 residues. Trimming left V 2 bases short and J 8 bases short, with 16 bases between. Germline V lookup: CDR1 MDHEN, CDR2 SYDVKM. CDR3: CASSLRGLYNKQYV. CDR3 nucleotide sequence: TGTGCCAGCAGTTTACGGGGCCTGTACAATAAGCAGTACGTC.

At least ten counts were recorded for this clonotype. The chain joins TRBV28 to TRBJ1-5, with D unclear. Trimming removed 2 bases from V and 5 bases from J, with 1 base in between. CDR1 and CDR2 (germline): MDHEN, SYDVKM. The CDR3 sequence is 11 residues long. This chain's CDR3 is CASSLDQPQHF. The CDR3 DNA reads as TGTGCCAGCAGTTTAGATCAGCCCCAGCATTTT.

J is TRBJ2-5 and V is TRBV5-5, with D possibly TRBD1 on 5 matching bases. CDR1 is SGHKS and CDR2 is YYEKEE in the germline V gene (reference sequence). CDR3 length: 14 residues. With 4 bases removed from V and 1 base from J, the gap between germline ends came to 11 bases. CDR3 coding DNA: TGTGCCAGCAGCCCGGACACCTTCCAAGAGACCCAGTACTTC. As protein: CASSPDTFQETQYF.

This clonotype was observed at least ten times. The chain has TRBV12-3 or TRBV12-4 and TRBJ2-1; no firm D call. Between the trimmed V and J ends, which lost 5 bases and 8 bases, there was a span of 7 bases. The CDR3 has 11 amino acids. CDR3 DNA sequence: TGTGCCAGCAGTACTCACGATGAGCAGTTCTTC. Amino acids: CASSTHDEQFF.

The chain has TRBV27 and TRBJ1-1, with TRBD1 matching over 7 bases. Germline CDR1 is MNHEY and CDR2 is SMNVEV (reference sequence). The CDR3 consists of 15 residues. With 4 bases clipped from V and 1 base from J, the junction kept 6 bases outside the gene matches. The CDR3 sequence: CASSWPGQRNTEAFF. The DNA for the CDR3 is TGTGCCAGCAGTTGGCCGGGACAGAGGAACACTGAAGCTTTCTTT.